The rows below give T cell receptor beta chains drawn from one sample of a study of shared clonotypes between healthy human individuals. Here immunoSEQ multiplex PCR was the method, and the copy in TCRdb shows in-frame clones only, minus some. The sample has around 2.3 million clones, approximately 94% seen once. The sample consisted of naive CD4+ T cells sorted from blood. The receptors were gathered from a man younger than 35 in good health. CDR3s include the opening cysteine and the closing phenylalanine or tryptophan. D genes are given only for firm matches. Where a row states a size, it is once, few, many or the class of an expanded clone; other rows omit it.

-	TRBV6-4	TRBD2	CASRVTSGRGFITGELFF
-	TRBV5-4	TRBD1	CASSANTGGGEQYF
-	TRBV11-2	-	CASSLAGNQPQHF
once	TRBV15	-	CATSSTPLGVTGELFF
-	TRBV2	TRBD1	CASSSGTGGSTNEKLFF
-	TRBV30	-	CAWTISGAGTEAFF
-	TRBV11-1	TRBD2	CASSLGGTLGGYEQYF
-	TRBV18	-	CASSPSVYEQYF
-	TRBV5-3	-	CAQKLGSGSTEAFF
-	TRBV14	-	CASSQRSGSTEAFF
-	TRBV25-1	-	CASSERTSYEQYF
-	TRBV5-1	-	CASRTTGTEPTRMYF
-	TRBV19	TRBD2	CASASWTSGAYEQYF
-	TRBV7-8	TRBD1	CASSPQGARTEAFF
-	TRBV4-2	-	CASSPVGQQETQYF
-	TRBV18	-	CASSPPGAKNIQYF
-	TRBV6-1	TRBD2	CASRRLAGRLDTQYF
-	TRBV18	-	CASSPPSGGGTNEKLFF
-	TRBV10-3	-	CAISDNSGLSNYGYTF
-	TRBV6-1	-	CASSIQGNTEAFF
-	TRBV18	TRBD1	CASSTNRGNSPLHF
-	TRBV18	-	CASSLSGDSPLHF
-	TRBV29-1	-	CSVFRTDGGNEQFF
-	TRBV10-1	-	CASGTLRKETQYF
once	TRBV5-4	TRBD1	CASSPPGQGHEQFF
-	TRBV18	-	CASSPPGRGTQYF
-	TRBV29-1	TRBD2	CSVETSVETQYF
-	TRBV6-1	-	CASSARAIKRYEQYF
-	TRBV12-5	-	CASGTPAGYSNQPQHF
-	TRBV2	-	CASSAVGLSYEQYF
-	TRBV19	TRBD2	CASTTSGRAGETQYF
-	TRBV18	-	CASSLSGTANTEAFF
-	TRBV10-2	TRBD1	CASSEGDRVDGYTF
-	TRBV7-2	TRBD2	CASRRGGPNSYEQYF
-	TRBV28	-	CASSWGYQETQYF
-	TRBV5-4	-	CASSQQGLVGYTF
-	TRBV30	-	CSWSREKLFF
once	TRBV18	-	CASSTGGQTLSGANVLTF
once	TRBV4-3	-	CASSQAMGYDLGAFF
-	TRBV13	TRBD2	CASSSGGLSADTQYF
-	TRBV5-1	-	CASSSFGSNLKNEKLFF
-	TRBV6-6	-	CASSRTADTQYF
-	TRBV7-2	-	CASSLKSHLNQPQHF
-	TRBV15	-	CATSRESGNYGYTF
-	TRBV30	-	CAWRGQGSTGELFF
-	TRBV10-3	-	CAISERGTAFF
-	TRBV25-1	-	CASSDKYRDYEQYF
-	TRBV19	TRBD1	CASSLGQGAGANVLTF
-	TRBV11-2	-	CASSLVSQSSYEQYF
-	TRBV27	TRBD1	CASSRRGGPNEKLFF
-	TRBV6-5	TRBD1	CASSLTGVDEQYF
-	TRBV11-2	TRBD1	CASRGGGTGPYEQYF